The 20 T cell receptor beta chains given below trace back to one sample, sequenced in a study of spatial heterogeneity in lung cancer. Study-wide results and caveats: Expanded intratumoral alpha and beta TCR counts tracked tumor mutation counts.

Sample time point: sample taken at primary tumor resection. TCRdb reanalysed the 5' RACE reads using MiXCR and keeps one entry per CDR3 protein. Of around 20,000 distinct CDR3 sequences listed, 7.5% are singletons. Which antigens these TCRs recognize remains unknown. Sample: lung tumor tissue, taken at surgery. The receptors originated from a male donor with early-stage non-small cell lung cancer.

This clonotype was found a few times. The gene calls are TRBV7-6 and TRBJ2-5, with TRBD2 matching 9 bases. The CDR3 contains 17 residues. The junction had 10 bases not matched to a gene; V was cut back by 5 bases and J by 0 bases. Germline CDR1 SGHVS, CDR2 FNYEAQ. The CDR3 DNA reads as TGTGCCAGCAGCCCGTACAGCGGGGGGTACAACCAAGAGACCCAGTACTTC. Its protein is CASSPYSGGYNQETQYF.

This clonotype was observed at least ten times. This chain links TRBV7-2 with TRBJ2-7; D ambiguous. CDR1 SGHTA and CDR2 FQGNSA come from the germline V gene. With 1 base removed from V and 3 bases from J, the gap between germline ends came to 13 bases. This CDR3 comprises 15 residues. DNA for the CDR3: TGTGCCAGCAGCTTAGAAGGGTCCTCTTTCTACGAGCAGTACTTC. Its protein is CASSLEGSSFYEQYF.

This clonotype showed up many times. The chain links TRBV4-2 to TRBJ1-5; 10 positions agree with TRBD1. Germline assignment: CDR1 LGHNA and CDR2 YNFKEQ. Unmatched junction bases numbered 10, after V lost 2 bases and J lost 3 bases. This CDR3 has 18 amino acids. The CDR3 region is CASSQWGAGTGANQPQHF. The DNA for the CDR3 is TGTGCCAGCAGCCAATGGGGAGCCGGGACAGGGGCCAATCAGCCCCAGCATTTT.

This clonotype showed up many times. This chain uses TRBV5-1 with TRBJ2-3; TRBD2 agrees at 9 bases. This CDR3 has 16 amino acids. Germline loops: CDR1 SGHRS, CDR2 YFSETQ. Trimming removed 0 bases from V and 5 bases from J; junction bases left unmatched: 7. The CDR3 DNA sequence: TGCGCCAGCAGCTTGGTGGCGGGGGGGCCCCAAGATACGCAGTATTTT. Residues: CASSLVAGGPQDTQYF.

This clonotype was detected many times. The DNA of the CDR3 is TGTGCCAGCAGACCAACTACTAGTACCGCGAACACCGGGGAGCTGTTTTTT. Amino acids: CASRPTTSTANTGELFF. This chain links TRBV13 with TRBJ2-2, with D tentatively TRBD2 (5 bases). The germline CDR1 and CDR2 sequences are PRHDT and FYEKMQ (reference sequence). Trimming took off 6 bases at V and 0 bases at J, with 17 bases between the two ends. There are 17 residues in the CDR3.

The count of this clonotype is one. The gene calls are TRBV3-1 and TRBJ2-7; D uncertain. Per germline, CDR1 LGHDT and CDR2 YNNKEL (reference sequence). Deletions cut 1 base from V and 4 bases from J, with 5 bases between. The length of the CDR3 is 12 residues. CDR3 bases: TGTGCCAGCAGCCAAGCTTGGTACGAGCAGTACTTC. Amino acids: CASSQAWYEQYF.

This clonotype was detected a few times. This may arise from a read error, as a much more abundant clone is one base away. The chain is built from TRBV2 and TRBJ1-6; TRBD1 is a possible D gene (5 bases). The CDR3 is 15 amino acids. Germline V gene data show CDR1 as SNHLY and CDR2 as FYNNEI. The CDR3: CASTDPGRDNSPLNF. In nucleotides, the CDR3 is TGTGCCAGCACCGACCCGGGACGGGATAATTCACCCCTCAACTTT.

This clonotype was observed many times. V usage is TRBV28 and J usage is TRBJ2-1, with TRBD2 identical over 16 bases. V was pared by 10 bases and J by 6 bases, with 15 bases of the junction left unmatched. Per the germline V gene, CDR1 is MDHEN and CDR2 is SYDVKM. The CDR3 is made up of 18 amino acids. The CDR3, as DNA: TGTGCCACCGAAGGGGCCTTGGGACTAGCGGGGGGGGTCAATGAGCAGTTCTTC. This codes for CATEGALGLAGGVNEQFF.

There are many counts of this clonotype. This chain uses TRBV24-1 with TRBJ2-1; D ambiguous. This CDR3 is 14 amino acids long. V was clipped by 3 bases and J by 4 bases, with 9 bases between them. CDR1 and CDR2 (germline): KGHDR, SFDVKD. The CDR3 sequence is CATSDGRVYNEQFF. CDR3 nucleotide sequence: TGTGCCACCAGTGATGGCAGAGTTTACAATGAGCAGTTCTTC.

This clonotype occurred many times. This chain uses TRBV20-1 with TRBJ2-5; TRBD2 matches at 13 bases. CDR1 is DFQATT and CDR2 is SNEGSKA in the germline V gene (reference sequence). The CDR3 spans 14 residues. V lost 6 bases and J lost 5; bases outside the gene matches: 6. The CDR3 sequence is CSASLAGGLETQYF. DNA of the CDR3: TGCAGTGCCTCACTAGCGGGGGGGCTGGAGACCCAGTACTTC.

The CDR3 loop reads CASSPAGTGAYEQYF. CDR3 DNA: TGTGCCAGCAGCCCCGCCGGGACAGGAGCCTACGAGCAGTACTTC. This sequence joins TRBV14 and TRBJ2-7, with TRBD1 identical over 8 bases. The CDR3 extends over 15 amino acids. Germline V gene sequence: CDR1 SGHDN, CDR2 FVKESK. The V and J ends lost 4 bases and 2 bases, in that order; junction bases with no gene match: 7.

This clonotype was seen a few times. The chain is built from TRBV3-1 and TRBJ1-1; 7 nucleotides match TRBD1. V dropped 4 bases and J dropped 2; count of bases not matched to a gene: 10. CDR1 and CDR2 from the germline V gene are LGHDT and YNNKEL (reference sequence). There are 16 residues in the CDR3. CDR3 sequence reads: CASSLTGTAFNTEAFF. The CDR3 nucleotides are TGTGCCAGCAGCCTGACCGGGACAGCATTTAACACTGAAGCTTTCTTT.

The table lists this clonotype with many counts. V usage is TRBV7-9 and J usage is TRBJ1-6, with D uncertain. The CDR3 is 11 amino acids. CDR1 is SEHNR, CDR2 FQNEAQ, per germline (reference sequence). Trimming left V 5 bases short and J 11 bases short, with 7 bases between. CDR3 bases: TGTGCCAGCAGCGACCAAGCACCCCTCCACTTT. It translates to CASSDQAPLHF.

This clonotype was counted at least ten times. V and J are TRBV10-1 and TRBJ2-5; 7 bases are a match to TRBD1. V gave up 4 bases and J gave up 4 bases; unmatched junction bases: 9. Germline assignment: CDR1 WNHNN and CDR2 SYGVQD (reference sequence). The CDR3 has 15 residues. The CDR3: CASSAKGASGETQYF. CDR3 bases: TGCGCCAGCAGTGCGAAGGGGGCCAGCGGAGAGACCCAGTACTTC.

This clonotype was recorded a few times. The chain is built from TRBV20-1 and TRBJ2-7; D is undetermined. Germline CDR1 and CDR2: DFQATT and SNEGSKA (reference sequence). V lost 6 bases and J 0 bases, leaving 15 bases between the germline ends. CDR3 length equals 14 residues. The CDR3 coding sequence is TGCAGTGCCCCCCCACGGGCGAGCTCCTACGAGCAGTACTTC. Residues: CSAPPRASSYEQYF.

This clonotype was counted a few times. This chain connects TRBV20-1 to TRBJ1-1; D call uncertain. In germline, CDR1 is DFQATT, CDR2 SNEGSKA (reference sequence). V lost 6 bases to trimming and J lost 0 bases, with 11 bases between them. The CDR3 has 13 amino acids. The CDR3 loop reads CSANPGLNTEAFF. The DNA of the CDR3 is TGCAGTGCGAACCCGGGCCTGAACACTGAAGCTTTCTTT.

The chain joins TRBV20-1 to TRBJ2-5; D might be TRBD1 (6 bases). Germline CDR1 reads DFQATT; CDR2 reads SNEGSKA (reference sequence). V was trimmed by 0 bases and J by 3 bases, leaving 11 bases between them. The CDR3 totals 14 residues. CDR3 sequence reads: CSARDSQGKETQYF. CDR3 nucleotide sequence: TGCAGTGCTAGAGACTCCCAGGGGAAAGAGACCCAGTACTTC.

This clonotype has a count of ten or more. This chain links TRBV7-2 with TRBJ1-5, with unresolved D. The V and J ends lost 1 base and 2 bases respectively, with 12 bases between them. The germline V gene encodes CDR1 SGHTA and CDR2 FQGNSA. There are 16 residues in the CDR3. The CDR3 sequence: CASSLEGRSGNQPQHF. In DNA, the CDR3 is TGTGCCAGCAGCTTAGAGGGAAGGAGCGGCAATCAGCCCCAGCATTTT.

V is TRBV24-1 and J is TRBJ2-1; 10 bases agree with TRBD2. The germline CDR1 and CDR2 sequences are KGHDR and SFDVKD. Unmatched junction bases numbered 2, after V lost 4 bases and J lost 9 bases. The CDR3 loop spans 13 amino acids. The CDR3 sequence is CATSERTSGEQFF. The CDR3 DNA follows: TGTGCCACCAGTGAAAGGACTAGCGGTGAGCAGTTCTTC.

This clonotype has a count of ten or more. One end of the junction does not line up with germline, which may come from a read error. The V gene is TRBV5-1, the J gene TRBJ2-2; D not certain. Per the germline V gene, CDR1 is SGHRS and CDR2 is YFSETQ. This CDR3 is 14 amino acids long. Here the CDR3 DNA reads TGCGCCAGCAGCCGCTCAGTTAACAGCGGGGAGCTGTTTTTT. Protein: CASSRSVNSGELFF.